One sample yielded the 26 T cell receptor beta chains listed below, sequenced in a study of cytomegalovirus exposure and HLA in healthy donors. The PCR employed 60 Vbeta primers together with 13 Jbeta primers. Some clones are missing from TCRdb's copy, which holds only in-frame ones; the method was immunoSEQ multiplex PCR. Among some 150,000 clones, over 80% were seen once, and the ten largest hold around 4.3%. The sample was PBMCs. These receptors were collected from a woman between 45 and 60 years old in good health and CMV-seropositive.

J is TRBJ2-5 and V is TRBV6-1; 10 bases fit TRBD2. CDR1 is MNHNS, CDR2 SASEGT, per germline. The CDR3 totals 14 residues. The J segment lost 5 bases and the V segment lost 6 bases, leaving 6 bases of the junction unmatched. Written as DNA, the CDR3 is TGTGCCAGCAGCTTACTAGCGGGATCGGAGACCCAGTACTTC. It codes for CASSLLAGSETQYF.

This chain's CDR3 is CASSPGTSGGRRETQYF. The DNA of the CDR3 is TGCGCCAGCAGCCCCGGGACTAGCGGGGGGCGGAGGGAGACCCAGTACTTC. The chain couples TRBV5-1 to TRBJ2-5; the match to TRBD2 covers 15 bases. Trimming took 4 bases from V and 5 from J; bases not matched to a gene: 9. Germline loops: CDR1 SGHRS, CDR2 YFSETQ. The CDR3 contains 17 residues.

CDR3 nucleotides: TGCGCCAGCAGTGAAGCGGCACCGAACACCGGGGAGCTGTTTTTT. As protein: CASSEAAPNTGELFF. The V and J genes are TRBV10-2 and TRBJ2-2, with D perhaps TRBD2 (5 bases). Germline values: CDR1 WSHSY, CDR2 SAAADI. The CDR3 is 15 residues long. The V end lost 3 bases, the J end lost 0 bases, and 8 bases lay between the germline ends.

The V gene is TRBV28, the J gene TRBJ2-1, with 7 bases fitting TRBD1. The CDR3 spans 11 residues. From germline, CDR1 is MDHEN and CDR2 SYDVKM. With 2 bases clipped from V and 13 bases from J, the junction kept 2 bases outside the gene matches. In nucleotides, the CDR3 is TGTGCCAGCAGTTTAGGGGACAGACAGTTCTTC. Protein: CASSLGDRQFF.

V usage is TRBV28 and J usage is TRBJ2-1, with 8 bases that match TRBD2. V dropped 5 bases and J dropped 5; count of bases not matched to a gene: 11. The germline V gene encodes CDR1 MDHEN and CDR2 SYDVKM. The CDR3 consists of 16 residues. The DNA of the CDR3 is TGTGCCAGCAGTCCCCACAGCGGGAGACCCAACAATGAGCAGTTCTTC. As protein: CASSPHSGRPNNEQFF. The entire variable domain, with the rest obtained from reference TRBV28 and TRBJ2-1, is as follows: DVKVTQSSRYLVKRTGEKVFLECVQDMDHENMFWYRQDPGLGLRLIYFSYDVKMKEKGDIPEGYSVSREKKERFSLILESASTNQTSMYLCASSPHSGRPNNEQFFGPGTRLTVL.

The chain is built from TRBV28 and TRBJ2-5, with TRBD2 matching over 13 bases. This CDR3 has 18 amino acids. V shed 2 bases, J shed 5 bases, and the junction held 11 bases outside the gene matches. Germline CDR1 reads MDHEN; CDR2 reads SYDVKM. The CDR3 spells CASSLGTSGTRVAETQYF. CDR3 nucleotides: TGTGCCAGCAGTTTAGGGACTAGCGGGACTAGAGTCGCGGAGACCCAGTACTTC.

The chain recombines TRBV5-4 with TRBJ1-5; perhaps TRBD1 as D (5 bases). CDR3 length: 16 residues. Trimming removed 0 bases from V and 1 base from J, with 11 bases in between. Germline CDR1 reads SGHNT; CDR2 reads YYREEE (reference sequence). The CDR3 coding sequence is TGTGCCAGCAGCTTGGGGGGGGGAGGAAGCAATCAGCCCCAGCATTTT. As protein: CASSLGGGGSNQPQHF.

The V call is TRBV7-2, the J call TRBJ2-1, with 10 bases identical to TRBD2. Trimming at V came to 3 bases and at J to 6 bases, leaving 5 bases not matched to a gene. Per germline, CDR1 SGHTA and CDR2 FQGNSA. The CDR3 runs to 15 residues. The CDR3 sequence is CASSLSGGAPNEQFF. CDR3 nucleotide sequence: TGTGCCAGCAGCTTGAGCGGGGGGGCCCCCAATGAGCAGTTCTTC. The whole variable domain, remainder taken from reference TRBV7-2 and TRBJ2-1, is GAGVSQSPSNKVTEKGKDVELRCDPISGHTALYWYRQSLGQGLEFLIYFQGNSAPDKSGLPSDRFSAERTGGSVSTLTIQRTQQEDSAVYLCASSLSGGAPNEQFFGPGTRLTVL.

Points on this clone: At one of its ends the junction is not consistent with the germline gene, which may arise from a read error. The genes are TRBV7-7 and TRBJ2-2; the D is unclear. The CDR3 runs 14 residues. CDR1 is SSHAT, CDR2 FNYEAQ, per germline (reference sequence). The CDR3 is CASSLQDPPGELFF. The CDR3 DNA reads TGTGCTAGCAGCTTGCAGGATCCTCCCGGGGAGCTGTTTTTT.

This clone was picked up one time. The CDR3 region is CASQRGGSNQPQHF. Here the CDR3 DNA reads TGTGCCAGCCAGCGGGGGGGCAGCAATCAGCCCCAGCATTTT. V gene TRBV27 combines with J gene TRBJ1-5, with D possibly matching TRBD1 (6 bases). The CDR3 runs 14 residues. Germline-derived CDR1 and CDR2 are MNHEY and SMNVEV (reference sequence). V gave up 8 bases and J gave up 1 base, with 12 bases separating them.

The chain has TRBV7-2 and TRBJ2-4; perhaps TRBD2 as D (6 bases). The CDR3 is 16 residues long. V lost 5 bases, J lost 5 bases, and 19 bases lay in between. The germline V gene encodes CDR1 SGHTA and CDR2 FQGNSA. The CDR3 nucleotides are TGTGCCAGCAGCCCAGGTACGGGACTGGGAGAAAACATTCAGTACTTC. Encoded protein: CASSPGTGLGENIQYF. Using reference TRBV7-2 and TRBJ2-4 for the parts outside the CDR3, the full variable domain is GAGVSQSPSNKVTEKGKDVELRCDPISGHTALYWYRQSLGQGLEFLIYFQGNSAPDKSGLPSDRFSAERTGGSVSTLTIQRTQQEDSAVYLCASSPGTGLGENIQYFGAGTRLSVL.

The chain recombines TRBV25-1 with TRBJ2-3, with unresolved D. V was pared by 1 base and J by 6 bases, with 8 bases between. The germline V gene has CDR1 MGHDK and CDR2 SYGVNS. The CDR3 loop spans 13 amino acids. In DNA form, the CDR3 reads TGTGCCAGCAGTGAATTCAATCGGGATACGCAGTATTTT. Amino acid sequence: CASSEFNRDTQYF.

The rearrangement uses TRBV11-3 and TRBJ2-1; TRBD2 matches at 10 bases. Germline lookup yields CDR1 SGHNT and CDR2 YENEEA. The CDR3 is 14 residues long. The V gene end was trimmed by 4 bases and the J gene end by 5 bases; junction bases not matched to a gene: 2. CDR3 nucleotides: TGTGCCAGCAGCTGGGGACTAGCGAACAATGAGCAGTTCTTC. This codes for CASSWGLANNEQFF.

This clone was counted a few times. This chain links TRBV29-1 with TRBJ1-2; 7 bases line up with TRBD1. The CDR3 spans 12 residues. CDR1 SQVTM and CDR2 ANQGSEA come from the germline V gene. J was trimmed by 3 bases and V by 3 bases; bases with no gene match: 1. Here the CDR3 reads CSVDGTDYGYTF. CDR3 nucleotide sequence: TGCAGCGTTGACGGGACAGACTATGGCTACACCTTC.

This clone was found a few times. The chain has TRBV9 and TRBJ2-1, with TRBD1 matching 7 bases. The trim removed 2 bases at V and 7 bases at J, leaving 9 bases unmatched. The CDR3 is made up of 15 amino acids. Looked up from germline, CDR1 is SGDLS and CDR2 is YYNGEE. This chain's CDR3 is CASSVRRDSPNEQFF. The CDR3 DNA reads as TGTGCCAGCAGCGTCCGTAGGGACAGTCCAAATGAGCAGTTCTTC.

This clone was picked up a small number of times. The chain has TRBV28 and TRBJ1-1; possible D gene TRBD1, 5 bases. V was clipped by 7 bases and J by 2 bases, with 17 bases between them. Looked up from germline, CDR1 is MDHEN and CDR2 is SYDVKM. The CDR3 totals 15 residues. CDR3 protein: CASKTVSTVNTEAFF. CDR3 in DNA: TGTGCCAGCAAGACCGTCTCGACAGTCAACACTGAAGCTTTCTTT. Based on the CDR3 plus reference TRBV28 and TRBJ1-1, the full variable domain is DVKVTQSSRYLVKRTGEKVFLECVQDMDHENMFWYRQDPGLGLRLIYFSYDVKMKEKGDIPEGYSVSREKKERFSLILESASTNQTSMYLCASKTVSTVNTEAFFGQGTRLTVV.

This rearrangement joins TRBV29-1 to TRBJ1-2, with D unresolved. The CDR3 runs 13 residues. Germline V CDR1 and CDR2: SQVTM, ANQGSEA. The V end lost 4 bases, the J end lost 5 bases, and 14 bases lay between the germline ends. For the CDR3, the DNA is TGCAGCGTTGGGGAGGGAATCTTATATGGCTACACCTTC. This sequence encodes CSVGEGILYGYTF.

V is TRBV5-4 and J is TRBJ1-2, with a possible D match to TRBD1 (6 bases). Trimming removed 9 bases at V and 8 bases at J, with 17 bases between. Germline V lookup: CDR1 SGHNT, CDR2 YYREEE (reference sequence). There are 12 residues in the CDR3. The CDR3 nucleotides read TGTGCCATCACGGGGGGCAGGGACGGCTACACCTTC. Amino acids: CAITGGRDGYTF.

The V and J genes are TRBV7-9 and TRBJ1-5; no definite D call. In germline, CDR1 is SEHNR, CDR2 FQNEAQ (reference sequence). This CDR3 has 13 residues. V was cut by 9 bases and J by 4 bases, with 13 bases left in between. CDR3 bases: TGTGCCAGAATCTGGGAGGGTAATCAGCCCCAGCATTTT. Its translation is CARIWEGNQPQHF.

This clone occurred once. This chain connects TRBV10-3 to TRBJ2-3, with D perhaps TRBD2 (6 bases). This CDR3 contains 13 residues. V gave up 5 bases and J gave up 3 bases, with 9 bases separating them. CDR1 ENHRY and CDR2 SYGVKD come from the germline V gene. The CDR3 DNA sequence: TGTGCCATCAGTAGCGGGCTTACAGATACGCAGTATTTT. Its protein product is CAISSGLTDTQYF.

CDR3 coding DNA: TGTGCCAGCAGCGTAGCTGCCTACAATGAGCAGTTCTTC. Protein: CASSVAAYNEQFF. The chain employs TRBV9 and TRBJ2-1; D is undetermined. Between the trimmed V and J ends, which lost 0 bases and 2 bases, there was a span of 3 bases. CDR1 SGDLS and CDR2 YYNGEE come from the germline V gene. The CDR3 contains 13 residues.

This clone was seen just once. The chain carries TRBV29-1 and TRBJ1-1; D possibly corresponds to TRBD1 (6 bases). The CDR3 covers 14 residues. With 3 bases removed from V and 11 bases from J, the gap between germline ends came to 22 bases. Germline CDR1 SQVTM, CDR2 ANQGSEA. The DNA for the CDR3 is TGCAGCGTTGACCTCCTGGGGGGGGGCTCCGGGGCTTTCTTT. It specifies CSVDLLGGGSGAFF.

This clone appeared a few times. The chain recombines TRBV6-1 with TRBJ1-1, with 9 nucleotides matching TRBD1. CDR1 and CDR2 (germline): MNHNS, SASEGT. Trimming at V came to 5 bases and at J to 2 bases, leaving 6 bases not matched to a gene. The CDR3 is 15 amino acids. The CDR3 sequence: CASSKRQGGNTEAFF. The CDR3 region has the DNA TGTGCCAGCAGTAAGCGACAGGGGGGTAACACTGAAGCTTTCTTT.

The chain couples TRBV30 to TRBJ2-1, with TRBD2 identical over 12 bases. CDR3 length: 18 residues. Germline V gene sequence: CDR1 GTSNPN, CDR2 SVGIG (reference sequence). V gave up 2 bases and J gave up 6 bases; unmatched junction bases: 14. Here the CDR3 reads CAWSLAGGYMGPLNEQFF. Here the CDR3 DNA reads TGTGCCTGGAGTCTAGCGGGGGGGTACATGGGCCCCCTCAATGAGCAGTTCTTC.

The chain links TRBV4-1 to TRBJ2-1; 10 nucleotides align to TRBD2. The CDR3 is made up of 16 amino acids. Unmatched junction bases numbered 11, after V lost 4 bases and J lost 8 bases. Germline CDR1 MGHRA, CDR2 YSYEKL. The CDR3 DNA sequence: TGCGCCAGCAGCCCAATTGGCGAGCGGGAGGGTGATGAGCAGTTCTTC. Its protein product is CASSPIGEREGDEQFF.

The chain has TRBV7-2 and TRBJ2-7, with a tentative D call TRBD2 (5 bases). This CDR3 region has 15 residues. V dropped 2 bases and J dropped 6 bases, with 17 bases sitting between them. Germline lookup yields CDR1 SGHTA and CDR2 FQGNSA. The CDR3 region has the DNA TGTGCCAGCAGCTTACAGTCCGACAATCGGGGCGAGCAGTACTTC. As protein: CASSLQSDNRGEQYF.